These 5 T cell receptor beta chains came from one sample sequenced in a study of control samples from healthy donors and cancer patients. Generated by immunoSEQ multiplex PCR, the TCRdb table keeps only in-frame clones and is missing some. The sample carries about 97,000 clones, about 91% recorded once. The sequencing input was blood. All receptors come from a woman between 18 and 29 years old in good health.

This clone appeared a single time. V gene TRBV27 combines with J gene TRBJ2-5; 9 nucleotides agree with TRBD2. Germline CDR1 MNHEY, CDR2 SMNVEV (reference sequence). The CDR3 is 15 amino acids. Trimming removed 6 bases from V and 5 bases from J; junction bases left unmatched: 10. CDR3 in amino acids: CASRRVREGRETQYF. As DNA, the CDR3 is TGTGCCAGCAGGAGGGTGCGGGAGGGCCGGGAGACCCAGTACTTC.

This clone was counted between two and nine times. The chain employs TRBV28 and TRBJ2-3; 8 positions agree with TRBD2. The germline gives CDR1 MDHEN, CDR2 SYDVKM. J lost 3 bases, V lost 4 bases, and 6 bases had no gene match. CDR3 length: 15 residues. The CDR3 nucleotides are TGTGCCAGCAGTTCTGGCGGGGGGATTACAGATACGCAGTATTTT. It yields the protein CASSSGGGITDTQYF.

The V and J genes are TRBV3-1 (or the pseudogene TRBV3-2) and TRBJ1-4, with D possibly matching TRBD1 (5 bases). Germline-derived CDR1 and CDR2 are LGHDT and YNNKEL (reference sequence). The CDR3 sequence is 14 residues long. V was shortened by 0 bases and J by 11 bases, with 13 bases between the two germline ends. The DNA for the CDR3 is TGTGCCAGCAGCCAAGATCTCAGGGCTAACAAACTGTTTTTT. Translated, it gives CASSQDLRANKLFF.

V is TRBV2 and J is TRBJ2-7; D may be TRBD1 (6 bases). The CDR3 loop spans 13 amino acids. Germline V gives CDR1 SNHLY, CDR2 FYNNEI. Trimming pared 3 bases from V and 3 bases from J, leaving 9 bases between. DNA for the CDR3: TGTGCCAGCAGTGATTCGACAGGCTACGAGCAGTACTTC. Protein: CASSDSTGYEQYF.

V gene TRBV19 combines with J gene TRBJ1-4; TRBD1 aligns across 8 bases. The germline gives CDR1 LNHDA, CDR2 SQIVND (reference sequence). CDR3 length equals 14 residues. V lost 4 bases and J lost 7; bases outside the gene matches: 5. The CDR3: CASSRTGKAEKLFF. The DNA for the CDR3 is TGTGCCAGTAGTAGGACAGGGAAGGCTGAAAAACTGTTTTTT.